The 5 T cell receptor beta chains below come from one sample, sequenced in a study of T cell responses to AZD1222 COVID-19 vaccine. Sequenced by immunoSEQ multiplex PCR; TCRdb stores in-frame clones only, minus some. Here the sample spans 150,000 to 200,000 clones, 93% being singletons. Here the sequenced sample was peripheral blood, taken on day 0 of AZD1222 vaccination. The receptors stem from an adult in good health.

The CDR3, as DNA: TGTGCCAGCAGCTTAGTCTTCTCGGGCACCGGGGAGCTGTTTTTT. Its protein product is CASSLVFSGTGELFF. V usage is TRBV7-2 and J usage is TRBJ2-2; D is unclear. This CDR3 spans 15 amino acids. In germline, CDR1 is SGHTA, CDR2 FQGNSA. With 1 base removed from V and 4 bases from J, the gap between germline ends came to 10 bases.

Note on this clone: Other DNA sequences in the same sample also yield this CDR3. The chain carries TRBV7-9 and TRBJ1-1, with no clear D. Trimming pared 1 base from V and 0 bases from J, leaving 6 bases between. The CDR3 extends over 14 amino acids. The germline CDR1 and CDR2 sequences are SEHNR and FQNEAQ (reference sequence). Here the CDR3 reads CASSLDRLNTEAFF. The CDR3 nucleotides are TGTGCCAGCAGCTTAGACAGATTGAACACTGAAGCTTTCTTT.

The genes are TRBV4-1 and TRBJ1-5; D is perhaps TRBD1 (6 bases). The germline gives CDR1 MGHRA, CDR2 YSYEKL. Trimming pared 0 bases from V and 11 bases from J, leaving 14 bases between. The CDR3 has 14 residues. DNA of the CDR3: TGCGCCAGCAGCCAAGATCCAGGGGTGGGAGCCCAGCATTTT. Its protein product is CASSQDPGVGAQHF.

This clone has just one count. This rearrangement joins TRBV7-2 to TRBJ1-2, with TRBD1 matching 9 bases. Per germline, CDR1 SGHTA and CDR2 FQGNSA. The CDR3 is 16 residues long. After removal of 1 base from V and 3 bases from J, the junction contained 6 bases not matched to a gene. The CDR3 sequence is CASSLGGQGGDYGYTF. For the CDR3, the DNA is TGTGCCAGCAGCTTAGGGGGACAGGGAGGTGACTATGGCTACACCTTC.

The genes are TRBV7-3 and TRBJ2-2, with D possibly called TRBD1 or TRBD2 (6 bases each). Per the germline V gene, CDR1 is SGHTA and CDR2 is FQGTGA. V lost 2 bases to trimming and J lost 5 bases, with 12 bases between them. CDR3 length: 15 residues. The DNA for the CDR3 is TGTGCCAGCAGCTTAGTTTGGGGGGCAACCGGGGAGCTGTTTTTT. This codes for CASSLVWGATGELFF.